This paragraph covers one T cell receptor (beta chain) sequence. The sample belongs to a study of T cell responses to AZD1222 COVID-19 vaccine. The CDR3 contains 17 residues. After removal of 4 bases from V and 4 bases from J, the junction contained 10 bases not matched to a gene. The germline CDR1 and CDR2 sequences are SGHNT and YYREEE (reference sequence). The method was immunoSEQ multiplex PCR; TCRdb's version includes in-frame clones alone and lacks a portion of them. The data contain approximately 150,000 clones, 90% to 95% of them seen just once; the ten biggest clones take up about 2.5%. The chain joins TRBV5-4 to TRBJ2-7; TRBD2 matches 14 bases. The origin of this receptor is an adult in good health. This sample comprised peripheral blood, obtained on day 0 of AZD1222 vaccination. CDR3 region: CASSPDGLAGGGYEQYF. CDR3 DNA sequence: TGTGCCAGCAGCCCGGACGGACTAGCGGGAGGCGGGTACGAGCAGTACTTC.